Shown below are 12 T cell receptor beta chains from a single sample sequenced in a study of T cells in Graves' hyperthyroidism and ophthalmopathy. There were TCR beta CDR3 regions amplified from RNA transcripts. The study used the HTBI primer set for a first-round RT-PCR of the TCR CDR3. TCRdb analysed the multiplex PCR reads with MiXCR anew, one entry per CDR3 protein. Here the sample spans hundreds of thousands of distinct CDR3 sequences, roughly 15% being singletons. The sample taken for sequencing was blood. These receptors all stem from a woman aged 40 to 49 with Graves' ophthalmopathy.

This clonotype was counted ten times or more. This chain connects TRBV10-3 to TRBJ2-2; D is tentatively TRBD1 or TRBD2 (5 bases each). The V gene lost 1 base and the J gene lost 1 base, with 10 bases spanning the gap. Germline values: CDR1 ENHRY, CDR2 SYGVKD. CDR3 length: 16 residues. In nucleotides, the CDR3 is TGTGCCATCAGTGAGTTCGGGACCCTGAACACCGGGGAGCTGTTTTTT. It translates to CAISEFGTLNTGELFF.

The chain combines TRBV29-1 with TRBJ2-2, with unresolved D. The V and J ends lost 6 bases and 1 base respectively, with 6 bases between them. From germline, CDR1 is SQVTM and CDR2 ANQGSEA. There are 12 residues in the CDR3. The DNA of the CDR3 is TGCAGCGTCTACAGGAACACCGGGGAGCTGTTTTTT. Amino acid sequence: CSVYRNTGELFF.

This clonotype occurred many times. The chain links TRBV20-1 to TRBJ2-7; tentative D call: TRBD2 (5 bases). V dropped 5 bases and J dropped 0 bases, with 14 bases sitting between them. This CDR3 is built from 14 residues. Germline assignment: CDR1 DFQATT and CDR2 SNEGSKA (reference sequence). CDR3 in DNA: TGCAGTGCTCACCCCGGACTGAGCTCCTACGAGCAGTACTTC. This codes for CSAHPGLSSYEQYF.

The chain joins TRBV29-1 to TRBJ1-1, with 9 bases fitting TRBD1. The ends lost 7 bases at V and 6 bases at J; junction bases unmatched: 9. Germline V gives CDR1 SQVTM, CDR2 ANQGSEA. The CDR3 loop spans 13 amino acids. CDR3 bases: TGCAGCGCTTTTACAGGGGGCGCGGCTGAAGCTTTCTTT. Protein product: CSAFTGGAAEAFF.

V is TRBV4-3 and J is TRBJ2-5, with 8 bases lining up with TRBD2. This CDR3 comprises 15 residues. CDR1 is LGHNA, CDR2 YSLEER, per germline. The ends lost 0 bases at V and 5 bases at J; junction bases unmatched: 5. The CDR3 DNA reads as TGCGCCAGCAGCCAAGAGGGGTCGGGGGGGGAGACCCAGTACTTC. Amino acids: CASSQEGSGGETQYF.

This clonotype was counted ten times or more. The chain employs TRBV2 and TRBJ2-2; a possible D gene is TRBD2 (5 bases). V lost 6 bases to trimming and J lost 7 bases, with 6 bases between them. The CDR3 is 11 amino acids. CDR1 and CDR2 from the germline V gene are SNHLY and FYNNEI. CDR3 nucleotides: TGTGCCAGCAGGGGAGACGGGGAGCTGTTTTTT. Translated, it gives CASRGDGELFF.

This clonotype was detected many times. J is TRBJ2-7 and V is TRBV27; D possibly matches TRBD1 or TRBD2 (5 bases each). Germline assignment: CDR1 MNHEY and CDR2 SMNVEV (reference sequence). Trimming removed 6 bases from V and 3 bases from J, with 12 bases in between. This CDR3 has 13 amino acids. The CDR3 spells CASSPEGLYEQYF. DNA for the CDR3: TGTGCCAGCAGCCCCGAGGGGCTCTACGAGCAGTACTTC.

Many counts were recorded for this clonotype. The chain has TRBV20-1 and TRBJ2-7; D remains ambiguous. The CDR3 extends over 11 amino acids. Germline V lookup: CDR1 DFQATT, CDR2 SNEGSKA (reference sequence). V shed 3 bases and J shed 3 bases, with 6 bases lying between them. The CDR3 protein is CSASPGYEQYF. CDR3 coding DNA: TGCAGTGCTAGTCCCGGCTACGAGCAGTACTTC.

This chain connects TRBV5-1 to TRBJ2-3; TRBD2 aligns across 14 bases. The CDR3 totals 18 residues. V shed 1 base, J shed 4 bases, and the junction held 8 bases outside the gene matches. The germline V gene encodes CDR1 SGHRS and CDR2 YFSETQ. The CDR3 DNA follows: TGCGCCAGCAGCTTGCATCCGGGACTAGCGGGAGCCCCAGATACGCAGTATTTT. It codes for CASSLHPGLAGAPDTQYF.

This clonotype was counted many times. The rearrangement uses TRBV12-3 or TRBV12-4 and TRBJ1-1, with 7 nucleotides matching TRBD1. V trimming: 8 bases; J trimming: 4 bases; junction bases outside the gene matches: 7. The CDR3 loop spans 13 amino acids. CDR3 sequence (DNA): TGTGCCAGCGATGACAGGGAGGGCACTGAAGCTTTCTTT. It translates to CASDDREGTEAFF.

This clonotype was seen many times. V usage is TRBV11-3 and J usage is TRBJ2-3, with no clear D. The CDR3 is 14 residues long. Germline V gene sequence: CDR1 SGHNT, CDR2 YENEEA. Between the trimmed V and J ends, which lost 0 bases and 0 bases, there was a span of 4 bases. The CDR3 region has the DNA TGTGCCAGCAGCTTAGACACTAGCACAGATACGCAGTATTTT. Amino acids: CASSLDTSTDTQYF.

This chain uses TRBV7-2 with TRBJ2-7, with TRBD1 identical over 7 bases. The V gene's germline CDR1 is SGHTA and CDR2 FQGNSA. Trimming cost V 3 bases and J 2 bases; bases outside gene matches: 7. This CDR3 has 15 residues. The CDR3 loop is CASSLNRDRTYEQYF. DNA of the CDR3: TGTGCCAGCAGCTTGAACCGGGACAGAACCTACGAGCAGTACTTC.